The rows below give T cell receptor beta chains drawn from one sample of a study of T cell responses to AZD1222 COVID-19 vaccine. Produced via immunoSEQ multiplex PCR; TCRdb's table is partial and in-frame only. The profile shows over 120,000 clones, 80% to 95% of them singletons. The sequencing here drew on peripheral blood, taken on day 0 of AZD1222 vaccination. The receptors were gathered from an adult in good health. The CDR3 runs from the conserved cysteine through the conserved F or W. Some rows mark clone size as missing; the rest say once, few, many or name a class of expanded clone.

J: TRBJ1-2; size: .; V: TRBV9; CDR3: CASSGTTGFYGYTF
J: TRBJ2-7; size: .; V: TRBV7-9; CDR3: CASSSPGDLGVEQYF
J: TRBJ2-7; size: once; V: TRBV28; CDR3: CASDPGGGYEQYF
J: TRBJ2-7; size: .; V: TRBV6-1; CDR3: CASSDLQGMGQYF
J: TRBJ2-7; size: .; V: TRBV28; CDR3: CASSQITGGAVGEQYF
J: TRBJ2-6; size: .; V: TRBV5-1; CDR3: CASRAGLAGSYGANVLTF
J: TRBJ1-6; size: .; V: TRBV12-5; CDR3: CASGLVPGGRNNSPLHF
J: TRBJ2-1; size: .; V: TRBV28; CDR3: CASSLMLGGIQRDRSSYNEQFF
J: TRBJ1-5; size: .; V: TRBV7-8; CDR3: CASSLGRDAYGSNQPQHF
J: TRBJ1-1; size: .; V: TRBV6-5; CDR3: CASSYLRGWTTEAFF